The 28 T cell receptor beta chains below all came from one sample that was sequenced in a study of identical twins. TCRdb re-called the 5' RACE reads with MiXCR, one entry per CDR3 protein. Of fewer than 20,000 distinct CDR3 sequences in the sample, roughly 63% were seen once. The source material was memory (CD45RO+) T cells sorted from blood. The receptors come from a woman younger than 35 in good health. This table probably holds off-target reads from a library built for another chain.

The chain uses TRBV20-1 and TRBJ1-5; TRBD1 agrees at 8 bases. CDR3 size: 15 residues. The ends lost 3 bases at V and 5 bases at J; junction bases unmatched: 9. Germline V lookup: CDR1 DFQATT, CDR2 SNEGSKA (reference sequence). DNA for the CDR3: TGCAGTGCTAGTCCGTCCAGGGGGCCGTATCAGCCCCAGCATTTT. This translates into CSASPSRGPYQPQHF.

The V gene is TRBV6-2 or TRBV6-3, the J gene TRBJ2-5; D is uncertain. The V gene's germline CDR1 is MNHEY and CDR2 SVGEGT. CDR3 size: 11 residues. With 6 bases removed from V and 4 bases from J, the gap between germline ends came to 6 bases. The CDR3 here is CASRDGETQYF. CDR3 sequence (DNA): TGTGCCAGCAGAGACGGAGAGACCCAGTACTTC.

This rearrangement joins TRBV2 to TRBJ2-7; 7 nucleotides align to TRBD1. Germline CDR1 and CDR2: SNHLY and FYNNEI. The CDR3 length is 14 residues. The V gene end was trimmed by 6 bases and the J gene end by 5 bases; junction bases not matched to a gene: 10. CDR3 residues: CASSRGQGVDEQYF. The CDR3 DNA follows: TGTGCCAGCAGCCGAGGGCAGGGGGTGGACGAGCAGTACTTC.

This chain joins TRBV2 and TRBJ2-7; D is unresolved. Trimming removed 1 base at V and 3 bases at J, with 13 bases between. The length of the CDR3 is 15 residues. Germline V lookup: CDR1 SNHLY, CDR2 FYNNEI. CDR3 sequence reads: CASSEGFSSYYEQYF. In DNA form, the CDR3 reads TGTGCCAGCAGTGAAGGATTCTCGTCTTACTACGAGCAGTACTTC. Combining the CDR3 with reference TRBV2 and TRBJ2-7 gives the whole variable domain EPEVTQTPSHQVTQMGQEVILRCVPISNHLYFYWYRQILGQKVEFLVSFYNNEISEKSEIFDDQFSVERPDGSNFTLKIRSTKLEDSAMYFCASSEGFSSYYEQYFGPGTRLTVT.

The rearrangement links TRBV29-1 to TRBJ2-7; D call uncertain. The CDR3 is made up of 11 amino acids. V lost 3 bases, J lost 2 bases, and 5 bases lay in between. Germline lookup yields CDR1 SQVTM and CDR2 ANQGSEA. The CDR3 region is CSVDPTYEQYF. The CDR3 coding sequence is TGCAGCGTTGACCCCACCTACGAGCAGTACTTC.

V is TRBV10-3 and J is TRBJ2-7; 7 nucleotides align to TRBD2. The V segment lost 7 bases and the J segment 1 base; nucleotides outside the gene matches: 7. There are 14 residues in the CDR3. The germline CDR1 and CDR2 sequences are ENHRY and SYGVKD. CDR3 loop: CAINGAGGSYEQYF. The CDR3 bases are TGTGCCATCAATGGGGCCGGGGGGTCCTACGAGCAGTACTTC.

The V call is TRBV18, the J call TRBJ2-5, with D unresolved. CDR3 length equals 13 residues. Trimming removed 3 bases at V and 1 base at J, with 6 bases between. The germline V gene has CDR1 KGHSH and CDR2 LQKENI. The CDR3 DNA reads TGTGCCAGCTCACCCACGTTCCAAGAGACCCAGTACTTC. Translating it yields CASSPTFQETQYF.

CDR3 residues: CASSRTGQGSGEQYF. CDR3 in DNA: TGTGCCAGCAGCCGAACGGGACAGGGGTCGGGCGAGCAGTACTTC. V usage is TRBV3-1 and J usage is TRBJ2-7, with TRBD1 matching 10 bases. The CDR3 spans 15 residues. CDR1 and CDR2 (germline): LGHDT, YNNKEL (reference sequence). J was trimmed by 6 bases and V by 4 bases; bases with no gene match: 9.

The chain carries TRBV11-2 and TRBJ2-1; 7 nucleotides agree with TRBD2. Trimming cost V 6 bases and J 8 bases; bases outside gene matches: 1. CDR1 is SGHAT and CDR2 is FQNNGV in the germline V gene. There are 11 residues in the CDR3. CDR3 bases: TGTGCCAGCAGACTAGCGTATGAGCAGTTCTTC. Its translation is CASRLAYEQFF.

The chain joins TRBV18 to TRBJ2-2; TRBD1 matches 10 bases. With 3 bases clipped from V and 2 bases from J, the junction kept 9 bases outside the gene matches. Per germline, CDR1 KGHSH and CDR2 LQKENI. This CDR3 comprises 18 residues. CDR3 residues: CASSPQQTGGLNTGELFF. The CDR3 DNA follows: TGTGCCAGCTCACCTCAACAGACAGGGGGCCTCAACACCGGGGAGCTGTTTTTT. The variable domain in full, with the rest retrieved from reference TRBV18 and TRBJ2-2, is NAGVMQNPRHLVRRRGQEARLRCSPMKGHSHVYWYRQLPEEGLKFMVYLQKENIIDESGMPKERFSAEFPKEGPSILRIQQVVRGDSAAYFCASSPQQTGGLNTGELFFGEGSRLTVL.

CDR3 sequence (DNA): TGTGCCAGTAAGGTAGATCTGACCTACGAGCAGTACTTC. Residues: CASKVDLTYEQYF. The chain combines TRBV11-2 with TRBJ2-7; D ambiguous. This CDR3 contains 13 residues. The germline gives CDR1 SGHAT, CDR2 FQNNGV. With 9 bases removed from V and 2 bases from J, the gap between germline ends came to 14 bases.

The chain is built from TRBV11-2 and TRBJ2-3; possible D gene TRBD2, 6 bases. Trimming removed 1 base from V and 6 bases from J, with 8 bases in between. This CDR3 is built from 13 residues. Germline-derived CDR1 and CDR2 are SGHAT and FQNNGV. The CDR3 is CASSLAGVDTQYF. The CDR3 bases are TGTGCCAGCAGCTTAGCGGGAGTGGATACGCAGTATTTT.

This clonotype ranks as medium-sized. V is TRBV5-5 and J is TRBJ2-7; 15 nucleotides line up with TRBD2. The germline CDR1 and CDR2 sequences are SGHKS and YYEKEE (reference sequence). V lost 4 bases, J lost 5 bases, and 10 bases stayed unmatched. This CDR3 is 17 amino acids long. The CDR3, as DNA: TGTGCCAGCAGCCAACCGGGACTAGCGGGAGGAGGTCACGAGCAGTACTTC. It yields the protein CASSQPGLAGGGHEQYF.

V usage is TRBV19 and J usage is TRBJ2-7; D remains unclear. V gave up 3 bases and J gave up 2 bases, with 8 bases separating them. This CDR3 is 13 amino acids long. Germline V gene data show CDR1 as LNHDA and CDR2 as SQIVND (reference sequence). The CDR3 is CASSMGKTYEQYF. CDR3 coding DNA: TGTGCCAGTAGTATGGGCAAGACCTACGAGCAGTACTTC.

V and J are TRBV7-2 and TRBJ2-7; 7 bases match TRBD2. The junction had 3 bases not matched to a gene; V was cut back by 1 base and J by 0 bases. CDR3 size: 15 residues. The V gene's germline CDR1 is SGHTA and CDR2 FQGNSA. DNA for the CDR3: TGTGCCAGCAGCTTAGACGGGGGGATCTCCTACGAGCAGTACTTC. Amino acid sequence: CASSLDGGISYEQYF.

Only a few counts were recorded for this clonotype. V is TRBV11-1 and J is TRBJ1-1; the D gene is possibly TRBD1 (5 bases). Germline CDR1 reads SGHAT; CDR2 reads FQDESV (reference sequence). This CDR3 has 16 residues. V lost 5 bases and J lost 0, with 16 bases in between. CDR3 amino acids: CASSPKFGTLNTEAFF. CDR3 DNA: TGTGCCAGCAGCCCCAAGTTTGGGACCCTGAACACTGAAGCTTTCTTT.

This clonotype was seen a few times. V and J are TRBV5-8 and TRBJ2-3; the D gene is possibly TRBD2 (5 bases). This CDR3 comprises 17 residues. Trimming pared 3 bases from V and 0 bases from J, leaving 17 bases between. CDR1 and CDR2 from the germline V gene are SGHTS and YDEGEE. The CDR3 is CASSSRGSGSSTDTQYF. The CDR3 DNA follows: TGTGCCAGCAGCTCCCGCGGATCGGGGAGTAGCACAGATACGCAGTATTTT.

The chain uses TRBV15 and TRBJ2-1; TRBD2 matches 8 bases. Unmatched junction bases numbered 8, after V lost 4 bases and J lost 6 bases. CDR3 length: 15 residues. CDR1 and CDR2 from the germline V gene are LNHNV and YYDKDF (reference sequence). The CDR3 DNA follows: TGTGCCACCAGCATCCCCGGGACTAGAGGCAATGAGCAGTTCTTC. Translating it yields CATSIPGTRGNEQFF. Supplemented by reference TRBV15 and TRBJ2-1, the full variable domain reads DAMVIQNPRYQVTQFGKPVTLSCSQTLNHNVMYWYQQKSSQAPKLLFHYYDKDFNNEADTPDNFQSRRPNTSFCFLDIRSPGLGDTAMYLCATSIPGTRGNEQFFGPGTRLTVL.

The V gene is TRBV2, the J gene TRBJ2-5, with D unresolved. The CDR3 is made up of 13 amino acids. Germline V lookup: CDR1 SNHLY, CDR2 FYNNEI. Trimming stripped 11 bases from V and 1 base from J, with 14 bases between. The CDR3 sequence: CASRSSRQETQYF. The CDR3 DNA follows: TGTGCCTCTCGGAGTAGCCGCCAAGAGACCCAGTACTTC.

This clonotype was seen a single time. V and J are TRBV7-7 and TRBJ2-2, with 8 bases matching TRBD1. The CDR3 runs to 16 residues. CDR1 and CDR2 (germline): SSHAT, FNYEAQ (reference sequence). V lost 5 bases to trimming and J lost 4 bases; unmatched junction nucleotides: 9. The CDR3 coding sequence is TGTGCCAGCAGCCCACTCAGGGGGCGCGGCACCGGGGAGCTGTTTTTT. Amino acid sequence: CASSPLRGRGTGELFF.

Regarding this clonotype: The junction departs from the called germline gene at one end, perhaps through a read error. The CDR3 loop reads CASSITRELYGYTF. CDR3 nucleotide sequence: TGTGCCAGCAGCATAACCCGGGAACTCTATGGCTACACCTTC. The chain uses TRBV7-3 and TRBJ1-2; D gene unclear. Germline lookup yields CDR1 SGHTA and CDR2 FQGTGA. This CDR3 region has 14 residues.

CDR3 amino acids: CASSYGSAGELFF. The CDR3 region has the DNA TGTGCCAGCAGTTACGGGAGTGCCGGGGAGCTGTTTTTT. This sequence joins TRBV6-2 or TRBV6-3 and TRBJ2-2; possibly TRBD2 for D (5 bases). This CDR3 comprises 13 residues. Between the trimmed V and J ends, which lost 2 bases and 6 bases, there was a span of 7 bases. Germline loops: CDR1 MNHEY, CDR2 SVGEGT.

The rearrangement links TRBV10-3 to TRBJ2-7; 13 bases match TRBD2. There are 18 residues in the CDR3. Trimming removed 2 bases from V and 2 bases from J; junction bases left unmatched: 9. Germline CDR1 ENHRY, CDR2 SYGVKD. The DNA for the CDR3 is TGTGCCATCAGTGAGGAAGGACTAGCGGGAGCCCATCCCTACGAGCAGTACTTC. It specifies CAISEEGLAGAHPYEQYF.

The J gene is TRBJ2-7, the V gene TRBV5-5; no reliable D call. This CDR3 is built from 13 residues. In germline, CDR1 is SGHKS, CDR2 YYEKEE (reference sequence). V lost 6 bases, J lost 0 bases, and 10 bases lay in between. This chain's CDR3 is CASTPEPSYEQYF. DNA of the CDR3: TGTGCCAGCACCCCCGAGCCCTCCTACGAGCAGTACTTC.

J is TRBJ2-7 and V is TRBV20-1; D ambiguous. The V end lost 5 bases, the J end lost 3 bases, and 17 bases lay between the germline ends. The germline V gene has CDR1 DFQATT and CDR2 SNEGSKA (reference sequence). CDR3 length: 14 amino acids. DNA of the CDR3: TGCAGTGCTCCACAGCTTAGGGCAGGCTACGAGCAGTACTTC. Its protein is CSAPQLRAGYEQYF.

CDR3: CIAGSMNTEAFF. Written as DNA, the CDR3 is TGCATCGCTGGCAGTATGAACACTGAAGCTTTCTTT. V usage is TRBV29-1 and J usage is TRBJ1-1; D is ambiguous. Germline loops: CDR1 SQVTM, CDR2 ANQGSEA. CDR3 size: 12 residues.

V is TRBV6-2 or TRBV6-3 and J is TRBJ2-7; 7 bases are shared with TRBD2. This CDR3 region has 15 residues. V lost 4 bases and J lost 6; bases outside the gene matches: 12. CDR1 MNHEY and CDR2 SVGEGT come from the germline V gene. The CDR3 DNA sequence: TGTGCCAGCAGTTCGGGAGGAGGGGAAGCCGTCGAGCAGTACTTC. As protein: CASSSGGGEAVEQYF.

The chain joins TRBV6-1 to TRBJ2-5, with no clear D. CDR3 length: 13 residues. The V gene lost 2 bases and the J gene lost 1 base, with 5 bases spanning the gap. In germline, CDR1 is MNHNS, CDR2 SASEGT. The chain's CDR3 is CASSELAQETQYF. The CDR3 nucleotides read TGTGCCAGCAGTGAACTGGCCCAAGAGACCCAGTACTTC.